This T cell receptor beta chain was captured by sequencing in a study of T-cell reconstitution after alpha-beta-depleted transplantation in children. The CDR3 consists of 16 residues. Germline CDR1 and CDR2: DFQATT and SNEGSKA (reference sequence). Regarding the study as a whole: Counts and diversity of T cells one year after transplant came mostly from newly produced T cells. Several hundred expanded graft clones reportedly were the source of alpha-beta T cells about two months after transplant.

This clonotype was counted at least ten times. Its antigen remains unknown. At one of its ends the junction is not consistent with the germline gene, which may arise from a read error. Preparation of the TCRbeta library was carried out with unique molecular identifiers. TCRdb reprocessed the PCR reads with MiXCR, giving one entry per CDR3 protein. The sample consists of about 230,000 distinct CDR3 sequences, approximately 11% of them appearing once. Material: PBMCs, obtained before TCRalphabeta/CD19-depleted stem cell transplant. The TCR originated in a child less than two years old with acute myeloid leukemia, due to receive a stem cell transplant. This chain connects TRBV20-1 to TRBJ2-7, with D maybe TRBD1 (6 bases). The CDR3 DNA reads as TGCAGTGCTAGAGCCTGGATAAGGGGGTACTCCCACGAGCAGTACTTC. It yields the protein CSARAWIRGYSHEQYF.